The entry below describes one T cell receptor beta chain. Which antigen it targets is not known. No base-level quality is on record; no much larger clone is a single base apart. Preparation of the library involved the immunoSEQ multiplex PCR assay. The authors processed their data as follows. A statistical classification framework was built to diagnose cytomegalovirus status from the catalog of TCR beta chain sequences. The table was pulled from immuneACCESS by TCRdb, which kept in-frame rearrangements only. Such tables lose some clones; where checked, under half of the loss comes from unresolved V genes, and the rest has no known cause. V and J calls and clone size follow that table, whereas D and trimming were derived from the DNA. The sample table shows approximately 72,000 clones, and approximately 94% are seen once. The ten top clones hold approximately 0.59% of the sample. This sample was taken from a study of cytomegalovirus exposure and HLA in healthy donors (TCRdb year 2017). For context, the study as a whole: According to a later analysis, the roughly 130 validation repertoires were produced on the same platform as the 680 or so repertoires of the first cohort. In addition to the first cohort of 666 subjects, a separate validation cohort of about 120 different subjects was used. The study aimed to test whether signatures of past pathogen exposure could be identified by cataloging public T cell receptors. High-throughput TCR immunosequencing, statistical association of individual TCRs with disease status, and machine learning were combined to predict cytomegalovirus infection status.

The donors were included in the validation cohort of 90 to 150 subjects, a group kept apart from the roughly 700-subject first cohort. The research as a whole found: In vitro tests confirmed that a few of the cytomegalovirus-associated TCR beta chains recognize cytomegalovirus antigens. The validation cohort had no HLA typing available for a later analysis, so co-occurrence within that cohort was assessed over all 120 or so repertoires. While some public TCRs were present in many individuals, most TCR sequences turned up only very rarely across donors. The classifier was reported to diagnose cytomegalovirus status with high specificity and sensitivity in both the original and validation cohorts. According to the authors, the approach could potentially be generalized to other disease states and immunological phenotypes. Subsequent analysis determined that TCRs grouped into clusters in the first cohort also showed a tendency toward co-occurrence across the approximately 110 validation repertoires, and about 94% of cluster scores exceeded 0. In the study, 150 to 200 TCR beta chains were listed as associated with cytomegalovirus.

Unmatched junction bases come to 5, with V trimmed by 2 bases and J by 8 bases. The CDR3 covers 14 residues, taking in both the cysteine and the phenylalanine. The sequence is cut down to CDR3 DNA, 42 bases in frame from base 1. Per the germline V gene (reference sequence), MNHNY is the CDR1 and SVGAGI is the CDR2. The receptor's source is a woman under 30 in good health and CMV-seronegative. The specimen sequenced was PBMCs. Recombination joined TRBV6-6 with TRBJ1-4, and TRBD1 aligns with 7 junction nucleotides. The CDR3 region reads CASSYRGQGEKLFF. The DNA sequence is given as TGTGCCAGCAGTTACAGGGGGCAGGGGGAAAAACTGTTTTTT.